Sequencing of this T cell receptor (beta chain) was carried out in a study of identical twins. TCRdb re-called the 5' RACE reads with MiXCR, one entry per CDR3 protein. The sample shows about 480,000 distinct CDR3 sequences, 14% of them seen only once. This clonotype was observed at least ten times. What it recognizes is unknown. General study findings and limits: For monozygotic twins, models underestimated out-of-frame TCR alpha sharing. Insertions ran lower in abundant cord blood beta clonotypes, though not in memory repertoires. Cross-sectional statistics, not tracking of the same donors, supported the conclusions.

The CDR3 runs 14 residues. Germline trimming cut 3 bases from V and 7 bases from J; bases unmatched to any gene: 5. These data also formed part of another study, on yellow fever vaccine responses in identical twins.

Sequencing was performed on CD4+ T cells sorted from blood. The chain recombines TRBV12-3 or TRBV12-4 with TRBJ2-1; TRBD1 agrees at 8 bases. This sequence originates from a woman between 18 and 30 years old in good health. The CDR3 DNA is TGTGCCAGCAGTTTTGAGGACAGGGTAAATGAGCAGTTCTTC. Translating gives CASSFEDRVNEQFF.